This entry lists 14 T cell receptor beta chains sequenced from one sample in a study of PD-L1 blockade in urothelial cancer. Measured with immunoSEQ multiplex PCR; TCRdb has only the in-frame clones, and not every one. The repertoire holds 35,000 to 45,000 clones, with 84% as singletons. Time point specified: peripheral blood 6 weeks after treatment start. Sample: PBMCs, taken around atezolizumab (anti-PD-L1) treatment. The receptors derive from a man aged 40-55 years with urothelial cancer.

This chain uses TRBV7-3 with TRBJ2-3, with TRBD2 matching 16 bases. Trimming took 0 bases from V and 5 from J; bases not matched to a gene: 5. The CDR3 has 18 amino acids. Germline loops: CDR1 SGHTA, CDR2 FQGTGA. CDR3 DNA sequence: TGTGCCAGCAGCTTAACGGGGACTAGCGGGAGGGCCGGAGATACGCAGTATTTT. Its translation is CASSLTGTSGRAGDTQYF.

V and J are TRBV27 and TRBJ2-7; TRBD1 matches 8 bases. There are 16 residues in the CDR3. Trimming took 2 bases from V and 3 from J; bases not matched to a gene: 9. Germline V gene data show CDR1 as MNHEY and CDR2 as SMNVEV (reference sequence). In nucleotides, the CDR3 is TGTGCCAGCAGTTTAAATTCAGGGGGCTGGGGCTACGAGCAGTACTTC. The encoded protein is CASSLNSGGWGYEQYF.

V is TRBV2 and J is TRBJ2-1; no definite D call. V lost 8 bases, J lost 0 bases, and 11 bases lay in between. CDR1 is SNHLY, CDR2 FYNNEI, per germline. The CDR3 has 14 residues. In nucleotides, the CDR3 is TGTGCCAGCTCTAAGTTTAGCTCCTACAATGAGCAGTTCTTC. Translation gives CASSKFSSYNEQFF. The whole variable domain, filled in from reference TRBV2 and TRBJ2-1, reads EPEVTQTPSHQVTQMGQEVILRCVPISNHLYFYWYRQILGQKVEFLVSFYNNEISEKSEIFDDQFSVERPDGSNFTLKIRSTKLEDSAMYFCASSKFSSYNEQFFGPGTRLTVL.

The rearrangement links TRBV11-2 to TRBJ1-3; D unclear. V was shortened by 3 bases and J by 0 bases, with 9 bases between the two germline ends. Germline CDR1 reads SGHAT; CDR2 reads FQNNGV. This CDR3 is built from 15 residues. The CDR3 protein is CASSFGLSSGNTIYF. In nucleotides, the CDR3 is TGTGCCAGCAGCTTTGGGCTTAGCTCTGGAAACACCATATATTTT.

The chain recombines TRBV7-9 with TRBJ2-1, with TRBD2 matching over 10 bases. The V and J ends lost 1 base and 9 bases, in that order; junction bases with no gene match: 6. Germline assignment: CDR1 SEHNR and CDR2 FQNEAQ (reference sequence). The CDR3 spans 15 residues. CDR3 protein: CASSLDLAGDSEQFF. The CDR3, as DNA: TGTGCCAGCAGCTTAGACCTAGCGGGAGATAGTGAGCAGTTCTTC.

The chain employs TRBV30 and TRBJ2-3; 15 bases agree with TRBD2. Germline trimming cut 8 bases from V and 1 base from J; bases unmatched to any gene: 13. The CDR3 runs 18 residues. Germline-derived CDR1 and CDR2 are GTSNPN and SVGIG (reference sequence). The CDR3 nucleotides read TGTGCCCATAACTCCCGGGGACTAGCGGGAGGAGGCACAGATACGCAGTATTTT. Translating it yields CAHNSRGLAGGGTDTQYF.

This rearrangement joins TRBV29-1 to TRBJ1-1; the D gene is possibly TRBD1 (5 bases). With 5 bases removed from V and 4 bases from J, the gap between germline ends came to 11 bases. The CDR3 has 12 residues. Germline CDR1 reads SQVTM; CDR2 reads ANQGSEA. The CDR3 nucleotides are TGCAGCGTTTTCAGACAGAGCACTGAAGCTTTCTTT. It specifies CSVFRQSTEAFF.

This chain links TRBV27 with TRBJ1-4; 8 bases align to TRBD1. The length of the CDR3 is 15 residues. Germline values: CDR1 MNHEY, CDR2 SMNVEV (reference sequence). The V and J ends lost 6 bases and 8 bases, in that order; junction bases with no gene match: 11. CDR3 bases: TGTGCCAGCAGCCCCAGGACAGGGAGAGGGGAAAAACTGTTTTTT. Amino acids: CASSPRTGRGEKLFF.

The chain couples TRBV6-5 to TRBJ2-7; 7 bases fit TRBD2. Trimming removed 7 bases from V and 2 bases from J; junction bases left unmatched: 5. The germline V gene has CDR1 MNHEY and CDR2 SVGAGI. CDR3 size: 13 residues. CDR3 nucleotide sequence: TGTGCCAGCAAACGGGGGGTCACCTACGAGCAGTACTTC. This translates into CASKRGVTYEQYF.

The chain joins TRBV5-5 to TRBJ1-5, with D maybe TRBD1 (6 bases). V gave up 1 base and J gave up 6 bases, with 11 bases separating them. The CDR3 is made up of 14 amino acids. Germline V lookup: CDR1 SGHKS, CDR2 YYEKEE (reference sequence). The CDR3 bases are TGTGCCAGCAGCTTGCTACTACAGGGTCAGCCCCAGCATTTT. Protein: CASSLLLQGQPQHF.

The rearrangement joins TRBV7-3 to TRBJ2-2, with D perhaps TRBD1 (5 bases). Germline values: CDR1 SGHTA, CDR2 FQGTGA. The CDR3 sequence is 18 residues long. Trimming removed 1 base from V and 1 base from J, with 16 bases in between. The CDR3 DNA reads TGTGCCAGCAGCTTAAAGGGCAGGGTAGATCTGAACACCGGGGAGCTGTTTTTT. Its protein product is CASSLKGRVDLNTGELFF.

The V call is TRBV6-6, the J call TRBJ1-4; TRBD1 agrees at 10 bases. The germline CDR1 and CDR2 sequences are MNHNY and SVGAGI (reference sequence). The CDR3 covers 16 residues. Trimming cost V 4 bases and J 2 bases; bases outside gene matches: 4. This CDR3 reads CASSWGQGMTNEKLFF. In nucleotides, the CDR3 is TGTGCCAGCAGTTGGGGACAGGGGATGACTAATGAAAAACTGTTTTTT.

V and J are TRBV28 and TRBJ2-5; 8 bases agree with TRBD2. CDR3 size: 18 residues. V lost 4 bases to trimming and J lost 5 bases; unmatched junction nucleotides: 18. In germline, CDR1 is MDHEN, CDR2 SYDVKM. This chain's CDR3 is CASSYPKIREGEDETQYF. CDR3 nucleotides: TGTGCCAGCAGTTACCCCAAGATCCGGGAGGGGGAGGATGAGACCCAGTACTTC.

The genes are TRBV25-1 and TRBJ2-4; 11 bases line up with TRBD2. V dropped 4 bases and J dropped 7; count of bases not matched to a gene: 9. The CDR3 loop spans 16 amino acids. Germline CDR1 is MGHDK and CDR2 is SYGVNS. CDR3 DNA: TGTGCCAGCAGTGGGGGACTAGCGGTGAGTGGGAACATTCAGTACTTC. Residues: CASSGGLAVSGNIQYF.